These T cell receptor beta chains were read from a single sample in a study of graft-versus-host responses after intestinal transplantation. Their cognate antigens are unknown. The method was immunoSEQ multiplex PCR; TCRdb's version includes in-frame clones alone and lacks a portion of them. The sample has 65,000 to 100,000 clones; roughly 90% are singletons. The sequencing used unstimulated CD8+ T cells sorted from spleen or lymph node cells, collected before transplant. The receptors were sampled from a human donor who was the organ donor for an intestinal transplant. CDR3s include the opening cysteine and the closing phenylalanine or tryptophan. Each record gives: CDR3 DNA, CDR3 protein, V gene, clone size, D gene, J gene. A D gene is named only where the DNA matches it firmly. Where a row states a size, it is once, few, many or the class of an expanded clone; other rows omit it.

TGTGCCTGGACAGGGGGTATGCGACGCACAGATACGCAGTATTTT	CAWTGGMRRTDTQYF	TRBV30	.	TRBD1	TRBJ2-3
TGTGCCAGCAGAGGGGTGAACACTGAAGCTTTCTTT	CASRGVNTEAFF	TRBV4-2	once	.	TRBJ1-1
TGCGCCAGCAGCCAAGGAACTAGCGGGACCACAGATACGCAGTATTTT	CASSQGTSGTTDTQYF	TRBV4-3	.	TRBD2	TRBJ2-3
TGCGCCAGCAGCCCGTACCTCGGGGGGATGAACACTGAAGCTTTCTTT	CASSPYLGGMNTEAFF	TRBV4-1	once	.	TRBJ1-1
TGCAGCGTTGATGGCCGGGACAGAGGGGTCAATGAGCAGTTCTTC	CSVDGRDRGVNEQFF	TRBV29-1	.	TRBD1	TRBJ2-1
TGTGCCAGCATAGGACTCCAAGAGACCCAGTACTTC	CASIGLQETQYF	TRBV5-6	.	.	TRBJ2-5
TGTGCGGTCGCTGGACTAGCCCTCACAGATACGCAGTATTTT	CAVAGLALTDTQYF	TRBV6-6	.	TRBD2	TRBJ2-3
TGTGCCAGCAGCTTAGAAGCGCGGGGGGGCCTTAGCACAGATACGCAGTATTTT	CASSLEARGGLSTDTQYF	TRBV7-2	.	TRBD2	TRBJ2-3
TGTGCCAGCAGCCCGGGACTAGCGGGGGGGCAAGAGACCCAGTACTTC	CASSPGLAGGQETQYF	TRBV2	.	TRBD2	TRBJ2-5
TGTGCCAGCAGTTACTACTCCCGGGGAGAGCAGTTCTTC	CASSYYSRGEQFF	TRBV6-5	.	.	TRBJ2-1
TGTGCCACCAGCAGCCCTCCCTCATCGCAGGCCCGCTCTGGAAACACCATATATTTT	CATSSPPSSQARSGNTIYF	TRBV15	.	.	TRBJ1-3
TGTGCCAGCAGCCTTCAGGGGCTACCAGGAAACACCATATATTTT	CASSLQGLPGNTIYF	TRBV7-3	.	.	TRBJ1-3
TGTGCCAGCAGTTACGGACAGGAGATAACTAATGAAAAACTGTTTTTT	CASSYGQEITNEKLFF	TRBV6-5	.	TRBD1	TRBJ1-4
TGCAGCGTCCTAAGGGAGCAGGAAGCTTTCTTT	CSVLREQEAFF	TRBV29-1	.	.	TRBJ1-1
TGTGCCAGCAGCTTAGGGGACACCCAAGAGACCCAGTACTTC	CASSLGDTQETQYF	TRBV7-2	.	.	TRBJ2-5
TGTGCCAGCAGTTATGTGATGAGTTTGGAGACCCAGTACTTC	CASSYVMSLETQYF	TRBV6-1	few	.	TRBJ2-5
TGTGCCAGCAGCTCACAATATGTGGTTACGGAGCAGTACTTC	CASSSQYVVTEQYF	TRBV7-2	.	.	TRBJ2-7